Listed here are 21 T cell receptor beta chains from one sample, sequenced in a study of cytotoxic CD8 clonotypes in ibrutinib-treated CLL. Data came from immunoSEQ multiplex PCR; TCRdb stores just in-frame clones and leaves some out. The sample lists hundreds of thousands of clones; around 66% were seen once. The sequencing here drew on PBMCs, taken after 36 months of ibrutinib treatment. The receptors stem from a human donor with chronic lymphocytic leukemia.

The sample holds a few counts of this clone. The CDR3 region is CASSLGTGILEPQHF. Here the CDR3 DNA reads TGTGCCAGCAGCTTAGGGACAGGGATCCTGGAGCCCCAGCATTTT. This chain links TRBV11-2 with TRBJ1-5; TRBD1 matches at 8 bases. Germline CDR1 reads SGHAT; CDR2 reads FQNNGV. V shed 1 base, J shed 8 bases, and the junction held 7 bases outside the gene matches. The CDR3 contains 15 residues.

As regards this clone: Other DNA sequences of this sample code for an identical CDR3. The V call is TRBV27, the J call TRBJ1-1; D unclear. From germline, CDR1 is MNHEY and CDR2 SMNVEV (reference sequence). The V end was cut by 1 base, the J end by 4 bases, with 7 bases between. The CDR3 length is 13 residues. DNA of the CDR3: TGTGCCAGCAGTTTATGGGGATCCACTGAAGCTTTCTTT. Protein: CASSLWGSTEAFF.

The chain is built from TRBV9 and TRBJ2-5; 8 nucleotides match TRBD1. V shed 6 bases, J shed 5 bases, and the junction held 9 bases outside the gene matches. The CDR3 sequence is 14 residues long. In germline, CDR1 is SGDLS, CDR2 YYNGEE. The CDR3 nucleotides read TGTGCCAGCACCGAAGGACAGGGACGGGAGACCCAGTACTTC. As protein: CASTEGQGRETQYF.

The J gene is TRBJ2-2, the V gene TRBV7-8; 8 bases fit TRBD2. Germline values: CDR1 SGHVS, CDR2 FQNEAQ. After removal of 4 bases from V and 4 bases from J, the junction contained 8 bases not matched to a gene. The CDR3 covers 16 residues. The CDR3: CASSSGREVITGELFF. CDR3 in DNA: TGTGCCAGCAGCTCTGGGCGGGAGGTCATCACCGGGGAGCTGTTTTTT.

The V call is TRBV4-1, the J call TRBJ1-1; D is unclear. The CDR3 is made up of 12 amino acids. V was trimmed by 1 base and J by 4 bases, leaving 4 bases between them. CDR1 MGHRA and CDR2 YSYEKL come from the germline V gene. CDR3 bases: TGCGCCAGCAGCCAAGCGGCCACTGAAGCTTTCTTT. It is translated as CASSQAATEAFF.

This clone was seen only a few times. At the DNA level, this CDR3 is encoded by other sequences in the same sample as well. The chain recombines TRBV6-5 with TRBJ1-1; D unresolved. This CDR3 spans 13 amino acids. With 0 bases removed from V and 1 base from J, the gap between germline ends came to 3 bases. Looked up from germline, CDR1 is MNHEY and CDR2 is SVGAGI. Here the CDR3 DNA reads TGTGCCAGCAGTTACTCACGGAACACTGAAGCTTTCTTT. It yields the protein CASSYSRNTEAFF.

CDR3 in DNA: TGCGCCAGCAGCTTGGAGAGCCCAAATTTTATCTATGGCTACACCTTC. It encodes CASSLESPNFIYGYTF. The rearrangement uses TRBV5-1 and TRBJ1-2; no clear D gene. This CDR3 region has 16 residues. The germline V and J ends were trimmed by 0 bases and 4 bases, with 16 bases remaining between them. Per the germline V gene, CDR1 is SGHRS and CDR2 is YFSETQ.

The CDR3 DNA reads as TGCGCCAGCAGCTTGGTCACAGGGAACACTGAAGCTTTCTTT. This sequence encodes CASSLVTGNTEAFF. J is TRBJ1-1 and V is TRBV5-1; tentative D call: TRBD1 (5 bases). Germline V lookup: CDR1 SGHRS, CDR2 YFSETQ. V lost 0 bases and J 1 base, leaving 7 bases between the germline ends. The CDR3 runs to 14 residues. Combining the CDR3 with reference TRBV5-1 and TRBJ1-1 gives the whole variable domain KAGVTQTPRYLIKTRGQQVTLSCSPISGHRSVSWYQQTPGQGLQFLFEYFSETQRNKGNFPGRFSGRQFSNSRSEMNVSTLELGDSALYLCASSLVTGNTEAFFGQGTRLTVV.

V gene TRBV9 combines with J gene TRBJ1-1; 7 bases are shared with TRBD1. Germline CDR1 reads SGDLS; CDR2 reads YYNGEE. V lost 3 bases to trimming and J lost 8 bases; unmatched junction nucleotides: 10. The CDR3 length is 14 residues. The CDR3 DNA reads TGTGCCAGCAGCGGAACAGGGGCCGCGGACGAAGCTTTCTTT. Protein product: CASSGTGAADEAFF.

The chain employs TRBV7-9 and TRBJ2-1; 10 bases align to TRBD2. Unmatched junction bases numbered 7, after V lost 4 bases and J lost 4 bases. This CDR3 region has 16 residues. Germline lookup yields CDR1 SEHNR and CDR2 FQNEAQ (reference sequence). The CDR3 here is CASSYPGTSVYNEQFF. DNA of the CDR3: TGTGCCAGCAGCTACCCCGGGACTAGCGTTTACAATGAGCAGTTCTTC.

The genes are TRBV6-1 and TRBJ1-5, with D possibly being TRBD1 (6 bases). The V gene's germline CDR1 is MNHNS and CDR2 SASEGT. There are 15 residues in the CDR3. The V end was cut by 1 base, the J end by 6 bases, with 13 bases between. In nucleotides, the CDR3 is TGTGCCAGCAGTGAAGTTCAGGGGTCAAGTCAGCCCCAGCATTTT. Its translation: CASSEVQGSSQPQHF.

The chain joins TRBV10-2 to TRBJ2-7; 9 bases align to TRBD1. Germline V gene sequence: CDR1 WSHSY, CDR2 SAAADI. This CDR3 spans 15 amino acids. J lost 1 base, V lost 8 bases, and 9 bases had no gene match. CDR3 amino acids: CASRTTGTGSYEQYF. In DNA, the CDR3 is TGCGCCAGCCGGACTACCGGGACAGGGTCCTACGAGCAGTACTTC.

In DNA form, the CDR3 reads TGTGCCAGCTCCCCTAAGCGGGAGGGCTACGAGCAGTACTTC. As protein: CASSPKREGYEQYF. J is TRBJ2-7 and V is TRBV18; 10 positions match TRBD2. This CDR3 is 14 amino acids long. The V gene end was trimmed by 6 bases and the J gene end by 3 bases; junction bases not matched to a gene: 5. Looked up from germline, CDR1 is KGHSH and CDR2 is LQKENI.

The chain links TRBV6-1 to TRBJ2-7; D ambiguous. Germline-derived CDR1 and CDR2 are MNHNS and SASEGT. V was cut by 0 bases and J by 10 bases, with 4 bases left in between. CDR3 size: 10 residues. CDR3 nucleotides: TGTGCCAGCAGTGAAGCGACTCAGTACTTC. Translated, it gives CASSEATQYF.

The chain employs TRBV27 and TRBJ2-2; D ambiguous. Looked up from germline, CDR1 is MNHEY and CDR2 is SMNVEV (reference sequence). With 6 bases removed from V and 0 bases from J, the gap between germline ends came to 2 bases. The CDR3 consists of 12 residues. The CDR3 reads CASSANTGELFF. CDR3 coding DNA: TGTGCCAGCAGCGCGAACACCGGGGAGCTGTTTTTT.

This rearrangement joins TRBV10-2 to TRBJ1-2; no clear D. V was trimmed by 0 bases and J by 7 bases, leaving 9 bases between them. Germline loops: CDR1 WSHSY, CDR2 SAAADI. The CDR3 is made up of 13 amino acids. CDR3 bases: TGCGCCAGCAGTGAGTCGTGGGTTCGTGGCTACACCTTC. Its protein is CASSESWVRGYTF.

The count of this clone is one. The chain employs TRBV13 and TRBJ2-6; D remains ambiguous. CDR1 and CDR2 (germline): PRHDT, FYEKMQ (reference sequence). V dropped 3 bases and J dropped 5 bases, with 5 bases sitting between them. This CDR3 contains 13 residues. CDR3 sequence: CASSLVRANVLTF. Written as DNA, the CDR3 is TGTGCCAGCAGCTTGGTAAGGGCCAACGTCCTGACTTTC.

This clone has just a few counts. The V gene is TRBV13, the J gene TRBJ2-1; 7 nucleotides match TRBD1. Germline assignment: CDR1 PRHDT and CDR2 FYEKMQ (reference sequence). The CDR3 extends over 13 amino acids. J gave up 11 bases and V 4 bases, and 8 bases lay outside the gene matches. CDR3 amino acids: CASSWGQIRKQFF. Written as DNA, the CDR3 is TGTGCCAGCAGCTGGGGACAGATAAGGAAGCAGTTCTTC.

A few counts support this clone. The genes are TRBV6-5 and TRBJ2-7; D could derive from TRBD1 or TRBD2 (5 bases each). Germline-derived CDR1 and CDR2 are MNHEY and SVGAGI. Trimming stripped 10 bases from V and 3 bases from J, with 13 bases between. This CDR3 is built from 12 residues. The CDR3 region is CATGARVYEQYF. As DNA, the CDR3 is TGTGCCACCGGGGCCCGGGTCTACGAGCAGTACTTC.

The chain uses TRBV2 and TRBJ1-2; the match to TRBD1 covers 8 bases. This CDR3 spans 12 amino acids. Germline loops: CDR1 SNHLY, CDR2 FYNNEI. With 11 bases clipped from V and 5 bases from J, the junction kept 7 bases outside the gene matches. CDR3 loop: CAGPDRVYGYTF. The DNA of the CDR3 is TGTGCCGGGCCGGACAGGGTTTATGGCTACACCTTC.

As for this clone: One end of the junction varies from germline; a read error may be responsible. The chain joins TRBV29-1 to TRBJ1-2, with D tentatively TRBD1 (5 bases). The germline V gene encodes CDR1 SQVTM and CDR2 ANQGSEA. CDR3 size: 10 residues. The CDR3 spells CSVLTGTVAF. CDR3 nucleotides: TGCAGCGTGCTTACCGGGACGGTGGCCTTC.